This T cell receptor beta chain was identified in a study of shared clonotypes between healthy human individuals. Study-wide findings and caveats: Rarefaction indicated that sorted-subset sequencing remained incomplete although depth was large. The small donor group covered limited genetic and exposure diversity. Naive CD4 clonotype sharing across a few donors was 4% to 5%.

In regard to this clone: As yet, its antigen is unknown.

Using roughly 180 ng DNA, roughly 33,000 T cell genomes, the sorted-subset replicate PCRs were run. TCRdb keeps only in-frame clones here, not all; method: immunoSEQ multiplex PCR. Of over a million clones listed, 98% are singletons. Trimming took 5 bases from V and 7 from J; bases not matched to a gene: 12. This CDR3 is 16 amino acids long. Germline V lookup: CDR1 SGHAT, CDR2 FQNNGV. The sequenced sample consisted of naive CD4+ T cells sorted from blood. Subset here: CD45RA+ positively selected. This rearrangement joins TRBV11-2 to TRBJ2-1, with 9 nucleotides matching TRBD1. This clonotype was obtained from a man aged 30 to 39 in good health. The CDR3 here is CASSGYAGTGINEQFF. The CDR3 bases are TGTGCCAGCAGCGGGTACGCTGGGACAGGGATAAATGAGCAGTTCTTC.